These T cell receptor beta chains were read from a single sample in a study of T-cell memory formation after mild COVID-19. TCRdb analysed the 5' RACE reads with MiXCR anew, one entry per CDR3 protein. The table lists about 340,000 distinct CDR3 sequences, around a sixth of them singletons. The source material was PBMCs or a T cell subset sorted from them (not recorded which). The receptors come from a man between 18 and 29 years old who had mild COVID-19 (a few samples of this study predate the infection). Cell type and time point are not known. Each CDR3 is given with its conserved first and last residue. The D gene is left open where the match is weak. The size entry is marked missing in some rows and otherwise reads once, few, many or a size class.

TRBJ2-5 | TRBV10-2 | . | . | TGCGCCAGCAGTGAGTCTCGGGTCGTCCAAGAGACCCAGTACTTC | CASSESRVVQETQYF
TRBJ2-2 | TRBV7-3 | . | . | TGTGCCTGGGGGGACACGAACACCGGGGAGCTGTTTTTT | CAWGDTNTGELFF
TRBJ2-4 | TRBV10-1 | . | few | TGCGCCAGCAGGAGACAGGCGGTTAGCGTATTAGCCAAAAACATTCAGTACTTC | CASRRQAVSVLAKNIQYF
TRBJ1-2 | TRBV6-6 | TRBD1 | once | TGTGCCAGCAGTCCCTGGGACAGGGGCTATGGCTACACCTTC | CASSPWDRGYGYTF
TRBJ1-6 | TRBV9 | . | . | TGTGCCAGCAGCGTAGCTGTGAGGAGTTCACCCCTCCACTTT | CASSVAVRSSPLHF
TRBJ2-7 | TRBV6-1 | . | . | TGTGCCAGCAGTGAGGTCGGTCGTCAGTACTTC | CASSEVGRQYF
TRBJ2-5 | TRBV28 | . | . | TGTGCCAGCACCCCGGTCACCTCCTCGGTGGGAGAGACCCAGTACTTC | CASTPVTSSVGETQYF
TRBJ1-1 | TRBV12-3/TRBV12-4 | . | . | TGTGCCAGCAGTTTTCAGGAGCTAGAAGCTTTCTTT | CASSFQELEAFF
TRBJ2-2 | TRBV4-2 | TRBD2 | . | TGTGCCAGCAGCCTGGGGACTAGCGGGGGGACCGGGGAGCTGTTTTTT | CASSLGTSGGTGELFF
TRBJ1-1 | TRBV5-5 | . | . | TGTGCCAGCAGCTTGGGGGGCGAGAGCACTGAAGCTTTCTTT | CASSLGGESTEAFF
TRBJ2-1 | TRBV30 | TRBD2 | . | TGTGCCTGGAGTAGAGGACTAGCGGGGGGCCGACGGTTCTTC | CAWSRGLAGGRRFF
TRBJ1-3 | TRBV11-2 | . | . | TGTGCCAGCAGACGTGACATCTCCCCCTTCGACACCATATATTTT | CASRRDISPFDTIYF
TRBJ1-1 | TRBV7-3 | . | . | TGTGCCAGCAGCTATAATGCTAACACTGAAGCTTTCTTT | CASSYNANTEAFF
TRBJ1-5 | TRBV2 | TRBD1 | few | TGTGCCAGCGGGGAGGGACAGGAAGACAATCAGCCCCAGCATTTT | CASGEGQEDNQPQHF
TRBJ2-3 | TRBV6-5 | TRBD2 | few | TGTGCCAGCGGAACTAGCGGGGGAAGAACAGATACGCAGTATTTT | CASGTSGGRTDTQYF
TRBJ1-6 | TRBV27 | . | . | TGTGCCAGCAGTTTTACCCCCCCAGGGACACCCCTCCACTTT | CASSFTPPGTPLHF
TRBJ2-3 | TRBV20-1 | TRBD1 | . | TGCAGTGCTCAGACAGGGGGCACAGATACGCAGTATTTT | CSAQTGGTDTQYF
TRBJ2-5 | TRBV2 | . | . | TGTGCCAGCAGTGGACAGAAAATTAGAGAGACCCAGTACTTC | CASSGQKIRETQYF
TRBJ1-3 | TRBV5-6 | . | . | TGTGCCAGCAGCCCCGGGACCGCCAACACCATATATTTT | CASSPGTANTIYF
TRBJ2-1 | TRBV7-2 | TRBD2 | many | TGTGCCAGCAGCTTGACTAGCGGGGTTAGGGAGCAGTTCTTC | CASSLTSGVREQFF
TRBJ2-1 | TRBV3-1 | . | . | TGTGCCAGCGGAAGGGATGAGCAGTTCTTC | CASGRDEQFF
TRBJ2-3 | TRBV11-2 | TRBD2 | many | TGTGCCAGCAGCTTGATGGGGCGGGGGGGCGCAGATACGCAGTATTTT | CASSLMGRGGADTQYF
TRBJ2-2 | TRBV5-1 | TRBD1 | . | TGCGCCAGCAGCTTAACAGGGGGAGAAAGCACCGGGGAGCTGTTTTTT | CASSLTGGESTGELFF
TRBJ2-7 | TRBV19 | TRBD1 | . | TGTGCCAGTAGTATAATACCCGGGACAGGGGACTACGAGCAGTACTTC | CASSIIPGTGDYEQYF
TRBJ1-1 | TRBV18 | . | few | TGTGCCAGCTCACCTAATACCGTGGATAGGCTGAACACTGAAGCTTTCTTT | CASSPNTVDRLNTEAFF
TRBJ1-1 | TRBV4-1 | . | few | TGCGCCAGCAGCCAAGATCAGGGATTAGCCACTGAAGCTTTCTTT | CASSQDQGLATEAFF
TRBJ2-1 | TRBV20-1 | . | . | TGCAGTGCATTGCCCCTTACGAATGAGCAGTTCTTC | CSALPLTNEQFF
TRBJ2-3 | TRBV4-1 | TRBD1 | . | TGCGCCAGCAGCCAAGGGGACAGGGGCCTAGATACGCAGTATTTT | CASSQGDRGLDTQYF